A selection of T cell receptor beta chains follows, all from one sample in a study of control samples from healthy donors and cancer patients. Only in-frame clones appear in the TCRdb table, and some are missing; sequencing was by immunoSEQ multiplex PCR. The sample has about 86,000 clones; 94% are singletons. The sequencing input was blood. These receptors were obtained from a young woman in good health. Both conserved end residues are part of each CDR3. A D gene is named only where the DNA matches it firmly. The size field is filled for only some rows; it gives once, few, many or a size class.

TRBV7-8	.	.	TRBJ1-4	TGTGCCAGCAGCTTAGATGGGAGCGGGTTAAGGGAAAAACTGTTTTTT	CASSLDGSGLREKLFF
TRBV28	.	TRBD2	TRBJ2-1	TGTGCCAGCAGTCCCCGGACTAGCGGGAGCTGGAATGAGCAGTTCTTC	CASSPRTSGSWNEQFF
TRBV14	.	TRBD2	TRBJ2-1	TGTGCCAGCAGCCAAGATCTAGCGGGGGACCTTAATGAGCAGTTCTTC	CASSQDLAGDLNEQFF
TRBV19	.	.	TRBJ2-5	TGTGCCAGTAGTAGTTGGGGGGTTAGGGAGACCCAGTACTTC	CASSSWGVRETQYF
TRBV2	.	.	TRBJ1-2	TGTGCCAGCAGTGAACAGTGGGCAGGGCGCGGCTACACCTTC	CASSEQWAGRGYTF
TRBV2	.	TRBD1	TRBJ2-2	TGTGCCAGCAATGGACAGGGTTACACCGGGGAGCTGTTTTTT	CASNGQGYTGELFF
TRBV27	.	TRBD2	TRBJ2-1	TGTGCCAGCAGTTCACGGACTAGCGGGAGTATAGTATCCGATGAGCAGTTCTTC	CASSSRTSGSIVSDEQFF
TRBV6-5	.	.	TRBJ1-5	TGTGCCAGCAAAGATTTCGACCAGCCCCAGCATTTT	CASKDFDQPQHF
TRBV28	.	TRBD1	TRBJ2-5	TGTGCCACCTTGACAGGGGGGAGTTCGGAGGAGACCCAGTACTTC	CATLTGGSSEETQYF
TRBV5-1	once	.	TRBJ1-6	TGCGCCAGCAGCTTAAGGGCAGATAATTCACCCCTCCACTTT	CASSLRADNSPLHF
TRBV23-1	.	.	TRBJ1-5	TGCGCCAGCAGTCAACCCTGGCAGGGAGGGTTCAATCAGCCCCAGCATTTT	CASSQPWQGGFNQPQHF
TRBV2	.	TRBD2	TRBJ2-2	TGTGCCAGCAGTGGGGCGGGGGGGCCGACCGGGGAGCTGTTTTTT	CASSGAGGPTGELFF
TRBV7-9	.	.	TRBJ2-5	TGTGCCAGCAGCCCGCCCCCCGTTGGGAGAGTGGAGACCCAGTACTTC	CASSPPPVGRVETQYF
TRBV13	.	.	TRBJ2-7	TGTGCCAGCAGCTTACGAATCGCCAGAAGCGGCGAGCAGTACTTC	CASSLRIARSGEQYF
TRBV19	.	TRBD2	TRBJ2-1	TGTGCCAGTAGTAGCGGGAGCTCCTACAATGAGCAGTTCTTC	CASSSGSSYNEQFF